The sequence of this T cell receptor (beta chain) was determined in a study of human T cells and chemical hapten exposure. About the study: Small pooled library volume differences mainly caused per-sample TCR yield variation.

Using its own MiXCR run on the RACE reads, TCRdb lists one record per CDR3 protein. The sample lists approximately 260,000 distinct CDR3 sequences, about 9.4% occurring once. From germline, CDR1 is LGHDT and CDR2 YNNKEL (reference sequence). J lost 2 bases, V lost 5 bases, and 4 bases had no gene match. The CDR3 has 15 residues. Time point in this sample: pre-sensitization, week 0. The treatment was: therapeutic diphenylcyclopropenone sensitization with weekly scalp DPC. This clonotype was found a few times. The source was whole blood, collected in connection with sensitization to the hapten diphenylcyclopropenone (DPC). This chain joins TRBV3-1 and TRBJ2-7; TRBD2 aligns across 12 bases. This receptor was identified in a woman aged 40 to 50 with alopecia areata. Some clones in this sample may be carry-over from other donors' samples. Here the CDR3 reads CASSASSGRAYEQYF. CDR3 coding DNA: TGTGCCAGCAGCGCTTCTAGCGGGAGGGCCTACGAGCAGTACTTC.